The clone carrying this T cell receptor beta chain was picked up one time. The data were taken from a study of control samples from healthy donors and cancer patients. Here immunoSEQ multiplex PCR was the method, and the copy in TCRdb shows in-frame clones only, minus some. Among roughly 30,000 clones listed, around nine tenths were seen once. Germline V gene lookup returns CDR1 MDHEN and CDR2 SYDVKM. V lost 5 bases and J lost 0; bases outside the gene matches: 12. The CDR3 runs 19 residues. The source material was PBMCs. This chain joins TRBV28 and TRBJ2-6, with 8 positions matching TRBD1. The sequence derives from a middle-aged woman with lung cancer. The CDR3 sequence is CASSTPAPGQASGANVLTF. Written as DNA, the CDR3 is TGTGCCAGCAGTACTCCAGCACCGGGACAGGCCTCTGGGGCCAACGTCCTGACTTTC.